The source of this TCR beta chain is a study of TIL therapy for anti-PD-1-resistant metastatic lung cancer. Whole-study findings and limits: The baseline peripheral repertoire was partially replaced by infused TIL clonotypes that later decayed.

Turning to this clone: What it binds is unknown.

Time point given: pre-treatment sample, taken before nivolumab and TIL therapy. The germline V gene encodes CDR1 SGHRS and CDR2 YFSETQ. V gave up 6 bases and J gave up 0 bases; unmatched junction bases: 4. The CDR3 runs 14 residues. Sequencing used immunoSEQ v3. Sequenced by immunoSEQ multiplex PCR; TCRdb stores in-frame clones only, minus some. The repertoire consists of just over 45,000 clones, with 70% to 85% occurring once and the leading ten covering less than 15%. The V gene is TRBV5-1, the J gene TRBJ1-1; 8 bases map to TRBD1. The receptor's source is a man between 65 and 79 years old with non-small cell lung cancer. The source was blood, collected at baseline. Written as DNA, the CDR3 is TGCGCCAGCATGACAGGGGACATGAACACTGAAGCTTTCTTT. Translating gives CASMTGDMNTEAFF. The full variable domain, in which reference TRBV5-1 and TRBJ1-1 provide the parts outside the CDR3, is KAGVTQTPRYLIKTRGQQVTLSCSPISGHRSVSWYQQTPGQGLQFLFEYFSETQRNKGNFPGRFSGRQFSNSRSEMNVSTLELGDSALYLCASMTGDMNTEAFFGQGTRLTVV.